The 27 T cell receptor beta chains listed next were all sequenced from one sample in a study of neoadjuvant anti-PD-1 for oral cavity cancer. TCRdb keeps only in-frame clones here, not all; method: immunoSEQ multiplex PCR. Here the sample spans about 14,000 clones, 55% to 80% being singletons. The sample here was PBMCs, taken before nivolumab (anti-PD-1) treatment. All receptors come from a person aged 35-79 years with oral cavity squamous cell carcinoma.

This clone was detected once. This chain links TRBV7-2 with TRBJ2-1; 9 positions agree with TRBD2. CDR1 and CDR2 from the germline V gene are SGHTA and FQGNSA. This CDR3 comprises 16 residues. J gave up 3 bases and V 3 bases, and 6 bases lay outside the gene matches. The CDR3 nucleotides read TGTGCCAGCAGCTTCCTAGCGGGAATCGGCTACAATGAGCAGTTCTTC. Protein product: CASSFLAGIGYNEQFF.

The table lists this clone with a few counts. The chain carries TRBV28 and TRBJ1-4, with 7 positions matching TRBD1. Trimming cost V 2 bases and J 10 bases; bases outside gene matches: 10. The CDR3 sequence is 15 residues long. CDR1 is MDHEN, CDR2 SYDVKM, per germline. This chain's CDR3 is CASSLPPAGGAKLFF. The CDR3 nucleotides read TGTGCCAGCAGTTTACCCCCGGCAGGGGGGGCAAAACTGTTTTTT.

The chain recombines TRBV5-1 with TRBJ2-5; a weak D match, TRBD1 (6 bases). The CDR3 is made up of 14 amino acids. The V gene lost 4 bases and the J gene lost 1 base, with 11 bases spanning the gap. CDR1 SGHRS and CDR2 YFSETQ come from the germline V gene. The CDR3, as DNA: TGCGCCAGCAGCGAAGGGACACGCCAAGAGACCCAGTACTTC. It specifies CASSEGTRQETQYF.

The CDR3 region has the DNA TGTGCCAGCAGCTTAACAGGGGGACGAAACACTGAAGCTTTCTTT. This translates into CASSLTGGRNTEAFF. The chain uses TRBV7-8 and TRBJ1-1; 8 bases line up with TRBD1. CDR1 and CDR2 (germline): SGHVS, FQNEAQ. The CDR3 is made up of 15 amino acids. Losses at the gene ends were 2 bases for V and 2 bases for J; bases not matched to a gene: 4.

Only a few counts were recorded for this clone. The V call is TRBV6-5, the J call TRBJ1-2, with TRBD1 matching 8 bases. The germline V gene has CDR1 MNHEY and CDR2 SVGAGI. V was pared by 6 bases and J by 8 bases, with 8 bases of the junction left unmatched. The CDR3 is made up of 13 amino acids. Here the CDR3 DNA reads TGTGCCAGCAGGGCCAGACAGGGGCGAGGCTACACCTTC. This gives the protein CASRARQGRGYTF.

This chain connects TRBV2 to TRBJ2-1; D is uncertain. The CDR3 is made up of 15 amino acids. Germline CDR1 is SNHLY and CDR2 is FYNNEI. Trimming cost V 5 bases and J 0 bases, with 11 bases left between them. Here the CDR3 reads CASSPGLSSYNEQFF. The CDR3 nucleotides read TGTGCCAGCAGTCCGGGCCTTAGCTCCTACAATGAGCAGTTCTTC.

The chain is built from TRBV15 and TRBJ2-5; D unresolved. The CDR3 spans 13 residues. Germline CDR1 LNHNV, CDR2 YYDKDF (reference sequence). With 5 bases removed from V and 1 base from J, the gap between germline ends came to 8 bases. CDR3 DNA sequence: TGTGCCACCAGCCGCTATACCCAAGAGACCCAGTACTTC. Translation: CATSRYTQETQYF.

The chain's CDR3 is CASSLYGNSPLHF. CDR3 in DNA: TGTGCCAGCAGCTTGTACGGTAATTCACCCCTCCACTTT. This rearrangement joins TRBV5-6 to TRBJ1-6, with D unclear. The CDR3 sequence is 13 residues long. The V end was cut by 1 base, the J end by 6 bases, with 5 bases between. Germline assignment: CDR1 SGHDT and CDR2 YYEEEE.

The V and J genes are TRBV4-1 and TRBJ1-3, with D maybe TRBD1 (5 bases). Germline loops: CDR1 MGHRA, CDR2 YSYEKL. The CDR3 has 19 amino acids. Trimming cost V 0 bases and J 1 base, with 19 bases left between them. This CDR3 reads CASSQERGPGIRSGNTIYF. CDR3 nucleotide sequence: TGCGCCAGCAGCCAAGAGAGAGGGCCAGGGATCAGGTCTGGAAACACCATATATTTT.

The table lists this clone with a few counts. This chain uses TRBV7-2 with TRBJ2-7; the D is unclear. Trimming pared 5 bases from V and 0 bases from J, leaving 5 bases between. The CDR3 runs to 12 residues. The germline V gene encodes CDR1 SGHTA and CDR2 FQGNSA. CDR3 coding DNA: TGTGCCAGCAGCCCCAACTCCTACGAGCAGTACTTC. Translating gives CASSPNSYEQYF. The variable domain in full, completed from reference TRBV7-2 and TRBJ2-7, reads GAGVSQSPSNKVTEKGKDVELRCDPISGHTALYWYRQSLGQGLEFLIYFQGNSAPDKSGLPSDRFSAERTGGSVSTLTIQRTQQEDSAVYLCASSPNSYEQYFGPGTRLTVT.

This clone was seen more than once but under ten times. V is TRBV18 and J is TRBJ1-4; D gene unclear. CDR1 and CDR2 (germline): KGHSH, LQKENI. The CDR3 totals 15 residues. The V end was cut by 2 bases, the J end by 7 bases, with 14 bases between. The CDR3 bases are TGTGCCAGCTCACCAAGGGTCGTACTGGGTGAAAAACTGTTTTTT. This translates into CASSPRVVLGEKLFF.

This chain uses TRBV19 with TRBJ2-7; the match to TRBD2 covers 10 bases. CDR1 is LNHDA and CDR2 is SQIVND in the germline V gene (reference sequence). V lost 5 bases to trimming and J lost 3 bases; unmatched junction nucleotides: 1. This CDR3 contains 13 residues. The CDR3 spells CASSASGGYEQYF. CDR3 in DNA: TGTGCCAGTAGTGCTAGCGGGGGCTACGAGCAGTACTTC.

The V call is TRBV7-8, the J call TRBJ2-3, with TRBD2 as a possible D gene (6 bases). The CDR3 totals 14 residues. The ends were cut back, 3 bases at V and 2 bases at J, with 9 bases in the middle. Germline V gene sequence: CDR1 SGHVS, CDR2 FQNEAQ. CDR3 sequence: CASSLGDSTDTQYF. The CDR3 bases are TGTGCCAGCAGCTTGGGGGACTCCACAGATACGCAGTATTTT.

V is TRBV30 and J is TRBJ2-3; D might be TRBD1 (6 bases). Germline V gene lookup returns CDR1 GTSNPN and CDR2 SVGIG (reference sequence). V was cut by 5 bases and J by 1 base, with 19 bases left in between. The CDR3 is made up of 16 amino acids. The CDR3 loop is CAWAFRGHLCTDTQYF. The CDR3 DNA is TGTGCCTGGGCCTTCAGGGGCCACCTTTGCACAGATACGCAGTATTTT.

The rearrangement uses TRBV4-1 and TRBJ2-7; tentatively, D is TRBD1 or TRBD2 (5 bases each). V was trimmed by 3 bases and J by 2 bases, leaving 14 bases between them. Germline V gives CDR1 MGHRA, CDR2 YSYEKL. This CDR3 is built from 15 residues. Here the CDR3 reads CASSQISGPTYEQYF. The CDR3 region has the DNA TGCGCCAGCAGCCAGATATCGGGACCGACCTACGAGCAGTACTTC.

The rearrangement uses TRBV5-6 and TRBJ1-1, with D unresolved. The V gene lost 4 bases and the J gene lost 1 base, with 11 bases spanning the gap. CDR3 length: 14 amino acids. Germline lookup yields CDR1 SGHDT and CDR2 YYEEEE. The CDR3 coding sequence is TGTGCCAGCAGCCAAGGACGGAGGAACACTGAAGCTTTCTTT. Translated, it gives CASSQGRRNTEAFF.

V is TRBV5-6 and J is TRBJ2-7; 8 bases match TRBD2. Trimming removed 1 base from V and 7 bases from J; junction bases left unmatched: 4. The CDR3 totals 13 residues. Germline CDR1 and CDR2: SGHDT and YYEEEE. The CDR3 reads CASSLLLAEEQYF. In DNA, the CDR3 is TGTGCCAGCAGCTTGCTACTAGCGGAGGAGCAGTACTTC. Variable domain in full (rest from reference TRBV5-6 and TRBJ2-7): DAGVTQSPTHLIKTRGQQVTLRCSPKSGHDTVSWYQQALGQGPQFIFQYYEEEERQRGNFPDRFSGHQFPNYSSELNVNALLLGDSALYLCASSLLLAEEQYFGPGTRLTVT.

The rearrangement joins TRBV6-5 to TRBJ2-1; 9 positions match TRBD2. V shed 6 bases and J 2 bases; nucleotides not matched to a gene: 5. The CDR3 consists of 15 residues. Germline V lookup: CDR1 MNHEY, CDR2 SVGAGI. The CDR3 protein is CASSRREGAYNEQFF. The CDR3 bases are TGTGCCAGCAGCCGGCGGGAGGGAGCCTACAATGAGCAGTTCTTC.

This clone was found a few times. This chain connects TRBV2 to TRBJ1-2; 11 bases line up with TRBD1. The germline V gene encodes CDR1 SNHLY and CDR2 FYNNEI. The V and J ends lost 6 bases and 3 bases, in that order; junction bases with no gene match: 6. The CDR3 is made up of 15 amino acids. CDR3 DNA: TGTGCCAGCAGGACCGGGACAGGGGGTGACTATGGCTACACCTTC. Its protein product is CASRTGTGGDYGYTF.

This chain uses TRBV7-9 with TRBJ2-1; 8 nucleotides agree with TRBD2. Trimming took 5 bases from V and 7 from J; bases not matched to a gene: 10. The CDR3 runs to 15 residues. CDR1 is SEHNR and CDR2 is FQNEAQ in the germline V gene (reference sequence). In DNA, the CDR3 is TGTGCCAGCAGCCCCGGGGGGACTAGGATGAATGAGCAGTTCTTC. Protein product: CASSPGGTRMNEQFF.

This clone was found a few times. The V call is TRBV9, the J call TRBJ1-2, with D unresolved. CDR1 is SGDLS and CDR2 is YYNGEE in the germline V gene. The V and J ends lost 4 bases and 2 bases respectively, with 9 bases between them. The CDR3 consists of 13 residues. In nucleotides, the CDR3 is TGTGCCAGCAGCTCAGGAATAAACTATGGCTACACCTTC. Amino acids: CASSSGINYGYTF. The full variable domain, in which reference TRBV9 and TRBJ1-2 provide the parts outside the CDR3, is DSGVTQTPKHLITATGQRVTLRCSPRSGDLSVYWYQQSLDQGLQFLIQYYNGEERAKGNILERFSAQQFPDLHSELNLSSLELGDSALYFCASSSGINYGYTFGSGTRLTVV.

The chain couples TRBV6-1 to TRBJ2-3, with 10 bases lining up with TRBD1. The CDR3 covers 14 residues. The J segment lost 3 bases and the V segment lost 10 bases, leaving 7 bases of the junction unmatched. Germline V CDR1 and CDR2: MNHNS, SASEGT. Written as DNA, the CDR3 is TGTGCCACCAATGACAGGGGGCTGACAGATACGCAGTATTTT. It translates to CATNDRGLTDTQYF.

This clone was recorded a few times. The rearrangement links TRBV13 to TRBJ1-1; a weak D match, TRBD1 (6 bases). Germline V lookup: CDR1 PRHDT, CDR2 FYEKMQ (reference sequence). With 3 bases removed from V and 2 bases from J, the gap between germline ends came to 10 bases. CDR3 length: 14 residues. The CDR3 loop is CASSFDRTNTEAFF. CDR3 coding DNA: TGTGCCAGCAGCTTCGACAGGACCAACACTGAAGCTTTCTTT. Drawing the rest from reference TRBV13 and TRBJ1-1, the complete variable domain is AAGVIQSPRHLIKEKRETATLKCYPIPRHDTVYWYQQGPGQDPQFLISFYEKMQSDKGSIPDRFSAQQFSDYHSELNMSSLELGDSALYFCASSFDRTNTEAFFGQGTRLTVV.

This clone appeared once. The rearrangement joins TRBV27 to TRBJ2-7; no firm D call. The CDR3 runs to 11 residues. Germline V gene sequence: CDR1 MNHEY, CDR2 SMNVEV (reference sequence). Trimming stripped 4 bases from V and 4 bases from J, with 5 bases between. The CDR3 DNA is TGTGCCAGCAGTTCCGGGTACGAGCAGTACTTC. Its translation: CASSSGYEQYF.

The J gene is TRBJ1-1, the V gene TRBV9, with D maybe TRBD1 (5 bases). The germline V gene has CDR1 SGDLS and CDR2 YYNGEE. This CDR3 is built from 14 residues. Between the trimmed V and J ends, which lost 3 bases and 4 bases, there was a span of 13 bases. Here the CDR3 reads CASSAGMGGTEAFF. CDR3 in DNA: TGTGCCAGCAGCGCCGGTATGGGGGGCACTGAAGCTTTCTTT. The whole variable domain, filled in from reference TRBV9 and TRBJ1-1, reads DSGVTQTPKHLITATGQRVTLRCSPRSGDLSVYWYQQSLDQGLQFLIQYYNGEERAKGNILERFSAQQFPDLHSELNLSSLELGDSALYFCASSAGMGGTEAFFGQGTRLTVV.

The chain employs TRBV9 and TRBJ2-1, with D perhaps TRBD1 (6 bases). Deletions cut 2 bases from V and 7 bases from J, with 7 bases between. The CDR3 has 12 amino acids. Germline CDR1 SGDLS, CDR2 YYNGEE. Here the CDR3 reads CASSVDRNEQFF. The CDR3 nucleotides read TGTGCCAGCAGCGTTGACAGGAATGAGCAGTTCTTC.

This clone has just a few counts. The gene calls are TRBV30 and TRBJ1-6; D unresolved. V was pared by 4 bases and J by 0 bases, with 16 bases between. There are 17 residues in the CDR3. Germline assignment: CDR1 GTSNPN and CDR2 SVGIG (reference sequence). The CDR3 nucleotides are TGTGCCTGGAACGGCGTCGGGGATCGCTCCTATAATTCACCCCTCCACTTT. This translates into CAWNGVGDRSYNSPLHF.